The 14 T cell receptor beta chains given below trace back to one sample, sequenced in a study of T cell responses to AZD1222 COVID-19 vaccine. Sequencing was performed with immunoSEQ multiplex PCR; in TCRdb, only in-frame clones are kept and a portion is missing. Of around 140,000 clones listed, under 90% are singletons. Specimen: peripheral blood, collected on day 0 of AZD1222 vaccination. These receptors all come from an adult in good health.

The V call is TRBV5-7, the J call TRBJ1-6; TRBD1 matches 9 bases. TRBV5-7 is noted as an ORF with a role that remains uncertain. This CDR3 region has 17 residues. Trimming at V came to 0 bases and at J to 5 bases, leaving 6 bases not matched to a gene. The CDR3 here is CASSLAWDREDNSPLHF. For the CDR3, the DNA is TGTGCCAGCAGCTTGGCTTGGGACAGGGAGGATAATTCACCCCTCCACTTT.

This clone was observed once. The genes are TRBV28 and TRBJ1-6; D may be TRBD1 (5 bases). With 8 bases removed from V and 7 bases from J, the gap between germline ends came to 21 bases. Germline V lookup: CDR1 MDHEN, CDR2 SYDVKM. There are 16 residues in the CDR3. The CDR3 loop reads CASSSTGAPGNSPLHF. In DNA form, the CDR3 reads TGTGCCAGCTCCTCCACCGGGGCCCCAGGGAATTCACCCCTCCACTTT.

The sample holds a few counts of this clone. This chain links TRBV24-1 with TRBJ1-2; tentative D call: TRBD1 (5 bases). CDR1 is KGHDR, CDR2 SFDVKD, per germline. The CDR3 covers 15 residues. Trimming removed 3 bases at V and 4 bases at J, with 14 bases between. The CDR3 region is CATSDPRGNGYGYTF. DNA of the CDR3: TGTGCCACCAGTGATCCTAGGGGAAACGGCTATGGCTACACCTTC.

The chain carries TRBV24-1 and TRBJ2-2; 7 bases line up with TRBD2. The germline V gene encodes CDR1 KGHDR and CDR2 SFDVKD. V lost 4 bases, J lost 3 bases, and 4 bases stayed unmatched. The length of the CDR3 is 15 residues. CDR3 bases: TGTGCCACCAGTGAGGGGAGGGCGGACACCGGGGAGCTGTTTTTT. Translated, it gives CATSEGRADTGELFF.

This clone has a single count. This chain joins TRBV7-8 and TRBJ1-5; D perhaps matches TRBD1 (6 bases). The CDR3 extends over 15 amino acids. V lost 0 bases and J 4 bases, leaving 10 bases between the germline ends. Germline loops: CDR1 SGHVS, CDR2 FQNEAQ. In DNA, the CDR3 is TGTGCCAGCAGCTTAGCGGAAACAGGGAATCAGCCCCAGCATTTT. Protein product: CASSLAETGNQPQHF.

The chain couples TRBV5-1 to TRBJ1-1, with D maybe TRBD1 (5 bases). The V and J ends lost 6 bases and 0 bases respectively, with 9 bases between them. The CDR3 length is 13 residues. Germline V gene lookup returns CDR1 SGHRS and CDR2 YFSETQ. The chain's CDR3 is CASKTGVNTEAFF. As DNA, the CDR3 is TGCGCCAGCAAGACGGGGGTGAACACTGAAGCTTTCTTT.

The V call is TRBV30, the J call TRBJ2-7, with 7 bases that match TRBD1. The CDR3 loop spans 12 amino acids. V trimming: 3 bases; J trimming: 4 bases; junction bases outside the gene matches: 3. In germline, CDR1 is GTSNPN, CDR2 SVGIG (reference sequence). In nucleotides, the CDR3 is TGTGCCTGGAGCGGCAGGGGGTACGAGCAGTACTTC. Translated: CAWSGRGYEQYF.

V is TRBV7-6 and J is TRBJ2-7; 11 bases are shared with TRBD1. The J segment lost 3 bases and the V segment lost 4 bases, leaving 17 bases of the junction unmatched. Looked up from germline, CDR1 is SGHVS and CDR2 is FNYEAQ. This CDR3 contains 19 residues. The CDR3 protein is CASSSRAGQGVKGIYEQYF. The CDR3 nucleotides read TGTGCCAGCAGCTCCAGGGCGGGACAGGGGGTAAAAGGGATCTACGAGCAGTACTTC.

This chain joins TRBV4-3 and TRBJ1-4; no reliable D call. In germline, CDR1 is LGHNA, CDR2 YSLEER. This CDR3 has 16 residues. The V gene lost 1 base and the J gene lost 0 bases, with 9 bases spanning the gap. The CDR3 region has the DNA TGCGCCAGCAGCCAAGGACGGAAAACAACTAATGAAAAACTGTTTTTT. Amino acid sequence: CASSQGRKTTNEKLFF.

The chain is built from TRBV3-1 (or the pseudogene TRBV3-2) and TRBJ1-6, with 10 bases lining up with TRBD1. Germline V gives CDR1 LGHDT, CDR2 YNNKEL (reference sequence). CDR3 length: 17 amino acids. The V segment lost 6 bases and the J segment 0 bases; nucleotides outside the gene matches: 5. The CDR3 region is CASSLTGGTSYNSPLHF. In DNA, the CDR3 is TGTGCCAGCAGTTTGACAGGGGGCACCTCCTATAATTCACCCCTCCACTTT.

This clone was detected only once. The genes are TRBV9 and TRBJ1-2; D possibly corresponds to TRBD1 (6 bases). The V and J ends lost 3 bases and 6 bases respectively, with 12 bases between them. Per the germline V gene, CDR1 is SGDLS and CDR2 is YYNGEE. The CDR3 is made up of 13 amino acids. This CDR3 reads CASSGGGADGYTF. CDR3 nucleotides: TGTGCCAGCAGCGGGGGGGGCGCTGATGGCTACACCTTC.

The rearrangement joins TRBV7-2 to TRBJ1-6; D gene ambiguous. The CDR3 is 12 amino acids. Germline loops: CDR1 SGHTA, CDR2 FQGNSA. The V and J ends lost 4 bases and 2 bases respectively, with 0 bases between them. This CDR3 is CASSSYNSPLHF. The CDR3 DNA reads as TGTGCCAGCAGCTCCTATAATTCACCCCTCCACTTT.

The chain joins TRBV30 to TRBJ1-5, with D possibly matching TRBD1 (5 bases). This CDR3 region has 13 residues. The V end was cut by 3 bases, the J end by 5 bases, with 11 bases between. Looked up from germline, CDR1 is GTSNPN and CDR2 is SVGIG (reference sequence). In nucleotides, the CDR3 is TGTGCCTGGAGCACGGGGCCGGATCAGCCCCAGCATTTT. Amino acids: CAWSTGPDQPQHF.

The chain couples TRBV18 to TRBJ1-1, with 11 bases identical to TRBD1. CDR1 is KGHSH and CDR2 is LQKENI in the germline V gene. This CDR3 has 14 amino acids. After removal of 3 bases from V and 5 bases from J, the junction contained 2 bases not matched to a gene. DNA for the CDR3: TGTGCCAGCTCACCCGGGACAGGGGGAACTGAAGCTTTCTTT. This codes for CASSPGTGGTEAFF.